This TCR beta chain came from a study of T cell responses to AZD1222 COVID-19 vaccine. Looking at the study overall: The study pooled second doses at about 4 or about 12 weeks.

Libraries were prepared by immunoSEQ multiplex PCR; TCRdb keeps only in-frame clonotypes and omits some of them. The profile covers more than 95,000 clones, with over 75% appearing a single time and over 7.5% taken by the ten largest. As to this clone: Its antigen is unknown.

Study conclusions and caveats: White British ancestry dominated among donors, who included more females, and clonal diversity was possibly underestimated. Repertoires were obtained only post-peak T cell response. Reportedly, nearly half of unique spike TCRs recognized epitopes outside B.1.351/B.1.1.7 mutations.

Per germline, CDR1 MNHEY and CDR2 SMNVEV (reference sequence). CDR3 length equals 13 residues. Trimming removed 0 bases at V and 2 bases at J, with 5 bases between. The starting material was peripheral blood, obtained on day 0 of AZD1222 vaccination. The chain has TRBV27 and TRBJ2-7, with D uncertain. The sequence was collected from an adult in good health. DNA for the CDR3: TGTGCCAGCAGTTTATCTTACGCCTACGAGCAGTACTTC. Encoded protein: CASSLSYAYEQYF.